This T cell receptor (beta chain) was observed in a study of blood T cell repertoires in COVID-19. Study context: Sample material is recorded as cDNA or gDNA derived from T cells, B-cell-depleted T cells, or PBMCs.

Trimming took 5 bases from V and 6 from J, leaving 14 bases between them. CDR3 length equals 15 residues. Germline CDR1 SGHVS, CDR2 FQNEAQ. Authors' methods: By means of reference gene primer amplification, nucleated cell counts were estimated. Generated by immunoSEQ multiplex PCR, the TCRdb table keeps only in-frame clones and is missing some. For V, J and clone size, that table is used; D and trimming come from the DNA. This sample has around 200,000 clones, with 80% to 90% found just once. The clonotype originates from a man between 60 and 75 years old with acute or convalescent COVID-19. The chain combines TRBV7-8 with TRBJ1-6; D perhaps matches TRBD1 (6 bases). Material: peripheral blood. The CDR3 sequence is CASSRQERSNSPLHF. The CDR3 nucleotides are TGTGCCAGCAGCCGACAGGAGAGATCTAATTCACCCCTCCACTTT.